Listed here is a single TCR beta chain. The antigen is unknown. The sample originates from a study of blood T cells in healthy people across ages. PCR was performed a second time for about 7 to 12 cycles using a sample-barcoded 5' primer and a J-beta primer mix. A 12-random-nucleotide template-switch adaptor tagged each cDNA molecule. MiXCR, applied by TCRdb to the 5' RACE reads, yields one record per CDR3 protein. The repertoire holds hundreds of thousands of distinct CDR3 sequences, with around 43% as singletons. Study outcomes and limitations: When one million T cells were used, diversity estimates were thought to be underestimates. Roughly linear age-related decline in beta diversity appeared, significant by age roughly 40.

Trimming stripped 5 bases from V and 4 bases from J, with 14 bases between. This CDR3 region has 15 residues. Germline CDR1 is MNHEY and CDR2 is SMNVEV (reference sequence). The sample was blood. The receptor was derived from a man aged 55 to 70 in good health. The V and J genes are TRBV27 and TRBJ2-2; TRBD2 might be the D (7 bases). The CDR3 loop reads CASSPSRGATGELFF. CDR3 in DNA: TGTGCCAGCAGTCCGTCCCGGGGGGCCACCGGGGAGCTGTTTTTT.